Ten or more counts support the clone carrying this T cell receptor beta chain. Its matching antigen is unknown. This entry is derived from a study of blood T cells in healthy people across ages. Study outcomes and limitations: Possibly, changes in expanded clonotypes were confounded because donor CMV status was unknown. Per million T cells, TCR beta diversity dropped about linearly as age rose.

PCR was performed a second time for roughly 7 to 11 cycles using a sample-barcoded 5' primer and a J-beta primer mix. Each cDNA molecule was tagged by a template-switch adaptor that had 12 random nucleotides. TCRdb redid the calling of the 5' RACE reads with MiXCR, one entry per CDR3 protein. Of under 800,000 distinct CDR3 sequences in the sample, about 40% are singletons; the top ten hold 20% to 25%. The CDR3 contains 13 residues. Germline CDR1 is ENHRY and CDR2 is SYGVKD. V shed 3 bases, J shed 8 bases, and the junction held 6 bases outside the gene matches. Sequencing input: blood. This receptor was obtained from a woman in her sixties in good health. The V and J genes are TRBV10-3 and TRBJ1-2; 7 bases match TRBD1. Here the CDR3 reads CAISDITGEGYTF. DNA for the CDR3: TGTGCCATCAGTGATATTACAGGGGAAGGCTACACCTTC.